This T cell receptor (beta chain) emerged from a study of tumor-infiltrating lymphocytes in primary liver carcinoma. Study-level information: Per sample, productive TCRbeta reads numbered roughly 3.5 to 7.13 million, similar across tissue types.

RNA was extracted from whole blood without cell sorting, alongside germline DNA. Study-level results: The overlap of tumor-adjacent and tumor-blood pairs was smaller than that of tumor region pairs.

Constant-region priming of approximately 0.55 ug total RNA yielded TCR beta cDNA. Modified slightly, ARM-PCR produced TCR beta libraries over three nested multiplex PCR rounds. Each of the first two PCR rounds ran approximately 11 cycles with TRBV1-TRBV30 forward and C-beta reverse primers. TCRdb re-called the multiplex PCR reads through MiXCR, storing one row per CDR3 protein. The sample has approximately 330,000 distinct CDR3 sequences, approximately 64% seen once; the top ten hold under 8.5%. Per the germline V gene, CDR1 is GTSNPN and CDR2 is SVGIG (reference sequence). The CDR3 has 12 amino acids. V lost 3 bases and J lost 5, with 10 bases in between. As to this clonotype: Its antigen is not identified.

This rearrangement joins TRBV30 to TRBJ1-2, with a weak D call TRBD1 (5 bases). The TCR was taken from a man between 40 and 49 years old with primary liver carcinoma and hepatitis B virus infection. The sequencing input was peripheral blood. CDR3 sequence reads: CAWRGDGYGYTF. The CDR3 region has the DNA TGTGCCTGGAGAGGGGACGGGTATGGCTACACCTTC.